Each of the 29 T cell receptor beta chains below was sequenced from the same sample in a study of T-cell reconstitution after alpha-beta-depleted transplantation in children (TCRdb year 2016). Library construction relied on PCR. Sequencing used an Illumina HiSeq 2500. To normalize quantification of the TCRbeta repertoire, the TCR libraries were built with molecular barcoding that relied on unique molecular identifiers. In-frame beta chains were kept once TCRdb had trimmed the public reads at Q25 with fastp and called clones with MiXCR. Rows are combined by CDR3 protein, so each entry shows the most common genes and DNA. The sample table holds 500,000 to 650,000 distinct CDR3 sequences, of which 10% to 15% were seen once. Together, the top ten hold about 2.2% of the sample. The treatment or condition label, read with the paper, signifies: allogeneic hematopoietic cell transplantation with graft depleted of TCRalphabeta T cells and CD19 B cells.

Sequenced here: PBMCs, mostly from graft donor cells, sampled 360 days after TCRalphabeta/CD19-depleted stem cell transplant. These receptors all come from a male patient younger than 18 who had a stem cell transplant for acute myeloid leukemia, so the T cells may come from the graft donor.

The chain combines TRBV6-5 with TRBJ2-1, with unresolved D. Trimming shortened V by 5 bases and J by 3 bases, and 17 bases separated the two germline ends. The V gene's germline CDR1 is MNHEY and CDR2 SVGAGI. This CDR3 is built from 16 residues. The CDR3, as DNA: TGTGCCAGCAGTCGACTCGCCGGGCCGGTCTACAATGAGCAGTTCTTC. Translating gives CASSRLAGPVYNEQFF.

This clonotype was found many times. The V call is TRBV4-3, the J call TRBJ2-5; 10 bases line up with TRBD2. The CDR3 consists of 16 residues. Trimming cost V 0 bases and J 2 bases; bases outside gene matches: 3. Germline CDR1 is LGHNA and CDR2 is YSLEER. In DNA, the CDR3 is TGCGCCAGCAGCCAAGAAGCGGGGGGGTTTCAAGAGACCCAGTACTTC. Translation: CASSQEAGGFQETQYF.

This clonotype was counted ten times or more. The chain uses TRBV7-9 and TRBJ2-7; no definite D call. There are 15 residues in the CDR3. Germline V gene sequence: CDR1 SEHNR, CDR2 FQNEAQ (reference sequence). Trimming removed 3 bases at V and 2 bases at J, with 14 bases between. The CDR3 nucleotides read TGTGCCAGCAGCTTTCGGGCCGGGTCTACCTACGAGCAGTACTTC. Protein product: CASSFRAGSTYEQYF.

This clonotype has a single count. CDR3 protein: CASSFVGGILAKNIQYF. CDR3 nucleotide sequence: TGCGCCAGCAGCTTCGTCGGCGGCATATTAGCCAAAAACATTCAGTACTTC. V gene TRBV5-1 combines with J gene TRBJ2-4; no reliable D call. This CDR3 region has 17 residues. Trimming cost V 2 bases and J 0 bases, with 15 bases left between them. Germline CDR1 is SGHRS and CDR2 is YFSETQ.

The chain links TRBV29-1 to TRBJ1-1; no reliable D call. V lost 7 bases and J 1 base, leaving 16 bases between the germline ends. The germline CDR1 and CDR2 sequences are SQVTM and ANQGSEA. CDR3 length equals 14 residues. The DNA of the CDR3 is TGCAGCGCCACTATAGGGCTTTCGAACACTGAAGCTTTCTTT. It translates to CSATIGLSNTEAFF.

The chain combines TRBV4-3 with TRBJ2-5; 8 bases are shared with TRBD2. The V and J ends lost 0 bases and 1 base, in that order; junction bases with no gene match: 7. The CDR3 length is 17 residues. CDR1 is LGHNA, CDR2 YSLEER, per germline. In DNA, the CDR3 is TGCGCCAGCAGCCAAGATCTCGCGCGGGAGGTCCAAGAGACCCAGTACTTC. As protein: CASSQDLAREVQETQYF.

This clonotype turned up a few times. The CDR3 DNA reads TGTGCCAGCATCCCCCTCACGGGTTGGTCCGGGGAGCTGTTTTTT. This codes for CASIPLTGWSGELFF. This sequence joins TRBV7-6 and TRBJ2-2; D remains ambiguous. Germline CDR1 is SGHVS and CDR2 is FNYEAQ. The CDR3 contains 15 residues. The ends were cut back, 7 bases at V and 6 bases at J, with 18 bases in the middle.

Ten or more counts support this clonotype. In nucleotides, the CDR3 is TGTGCCAGCAGTCCCGGACAGGGGGCATACTACGAGCAGTACTTC. Its protein product is CASSPGQGAYYEQYF. The chain is built from TRBV12-3 or TRBV12-4 and TRBJ2-7; 11 bases map to TRBD1. CDR3 length equals 15 residues. V shed 5 bases, J shed 3 bases, and the junction held 6 bases outside the gene matches.

The CDR3 region is CASSLRGSVQGNIQYF. In DNA, the CDR3 is TGTGCCAGCAGCTTAAGGGGGAGCGTTCAGGGAAACATTCAGTACTTC. V and J are TRBV7-8 and TRBJ2-4; the D gene is possibly TRBD1 (6 bases). Germline V gene sequence: CDR1 SGHVS, CDR2 FQNEAQ. V was clipped by 2 bases and J by 6 bases, with 17 bases between them. The CDR3 sequence is 16 residues long.

In this sample, this clonotype turned up many times. This chain joins TRBV20-1 and TRBJ2-7, with D possibly matching TRBD1 (6 bases). The CDR3 contains 12 residues. Germline V gives CDR1 DFQATT, CDR2 SNEGSKA (reference sequence). Between the trimmed V and J ends, which lost 5 bases and 2 bases, there was a span of 10 bases. CDR3 sequence reads: CSALGQTYEQYF. The CDR3 nucleotides read TGCAGTGCTCTAGGACAGACCTACGAGCAGTACTTC.

The chain joins TRBV12-3 or TRBV12-4 to TRBJ2-1, with 15 bases lining up with TRBD2. The CDR3 runs to 17 residues. V lost 10 bases and J lost 2; bases outside the gene matches: 9. CDR3 DNA sequence: TGTGCCATAACCGGGACTAGCGGGAGGATAACCTACAATGAGCAGTTCTTC. This gives the protein CAITGTSGRITYNEQFF.

The genes are TRBV7-8 and TRBJ2-1, with TRBD2 matching over 10 bases. Trimming at V came to 2 bases and at J to 7 bases, leaving 11 bases not matched to a gene. CDR1 is SGHVS and CDR2 is FQNEAQ in the germline V gene. The CDR3 has 17 residues. CDR3 in amino acids: CASSLITSGILRNEQFF. DNA for the CDR3: TGTGCCAGCAGCTTAATAACTAGCGGGATCCTTCGGAATGAGCAGTTCTTC.

This clonotype was seen a few times. The J gene is TRBJ2-1, the V gene TRBV18; 7 bases fit TRBD2. Germline V gene lookup returns CDR1 KGHSH and CDR2 LQKENI. The CDR3 runs to 13 residues. The CDR3 bases are TGTGCTTCAAAACTAGCGAATAATAATGAGCAGTTCTTC. Translated: CASKLANNNEQFF.

This clonotype was seen a handful of times. The chain joins TRBV7-6 to TRBJ1-1, with a possible D match to TRBD1 (5 bases). This CDR3 is built from 14 residues. CDR1 is SGHVS, CDR2 FNYEAQ, per germline. V shed 1 base and J shed 7 bases, with 13 bases lying between them. This chain's CDR3 is CASSLGRDDFEAFF. Here the CDR3 DNA reads TGTGCCAGCAGCTTAGGCCGGGACGATTTTGAAGCTTTCTTT. Full variable domain (outside the CDR3, taken from reference TRBV7-6 and TRBJ1-1): GAGVSQSPRYKVTKRGQDVALRCDPISGHVSLYWYRQALGQGPEFLTYFNYEAQQDKSGLPNDRFSAERPEGSISTLTIQRTEQRDSAMYRCASSLGRDDFEAFFGQGTRLTVV.

The chain is built from TRBV6-2 or TRBV6-3 and TRBJ2-2; the match to TRBD2 covers 14 bases. The V segment lost 0 bases and the J segment 7 bases; nucleotides outside the gene matches: 10. The CDR3 has 19 amino acids. CDR1 and CDR2 from the germline V gene are MNHEY and SVGEGT. The CDR3 reads CASSYSGPGTSGRDGELFF. CDR3 DNA sequence: TGTGCCAGCAGTTACTCAGGGCCCGGGACTAGCGGGAGAGACGGGGAGCTGTTTTTT.

This clonotype was seen only a few times. The chain joins TRBV6-2 or TRBV6-3 to TRBJ2-5; D is unclear. V dropped 7 bases and J dropped 6 bases, with 12 bases sitting between them. Germline assignment: CDR1 MNHEY and CDR2 SVGEGT. CDR3 size: 12 residues. In DNA, the CDR3 is TGTGCCAGCAACCCTGGCGTGAAGACCCAGTACTTC. Translated, it gives CASNPGVKTQYF.

This sequence joins TRBV29-1 and TRBJ2-7; no definite D call. V lost 3 bases to trimming and J lost 7 bases, with 10 bases between them. This CDR3 has 11 residues. CDR1 SQVTM and CDR2 ANQGSEA come from the germline V gene. CDR3 loop: CSVESSFEQYF. CDR3 bases: TGCAGCGTTGAGAGCAGTTTTGAGCAGTACTTC.

This chain links TRBV12-3 or TRBV12-4 with TRBJ2-7; 8 nucleotides match TRBD2. CDR3 length: 17 amino acids. Trimming at V came to 2 bases and at J to 2 bases, leaving 11 bases not matched to a gene. CDR3 in amino acids: CASSLYRASGWPYEQYF. CDR3 in DNA: TGTGCCAGCAGTTTATATCGGGCTAGCGGGTGGCCCTACGAGCAGTACTTC.

This clonotype occurred many times. V usage is TRBV3-1 and J usage is TRBJ2-2, with TRBD2 matching over 9 bases. Germline V gene sequence: CDR1 LGHDT, CDR2 YNNKEL (reference sequence). V trimming: 7 bases; J trimming: 6 bases; junction bases outside the gene matches: 9. CDR3 size: 15 residues. In nucleotides, the CDR3 is TGTGCCAGCACCCGGGCCTTAGCGGGAGCCGGGGAGCTGTTTTTT. It encodes CASTRALAGAGELFF.

This chain uses TRBV7-8 with TRBJ1-6; 10 bases line up with TRBD1. V shed 5 bases, J shed 2 bases, and the junction held 9 bases outside the gene matches. The CDR3 consists of 18 residues. CDR1 and CDR2 (germline): SGHVS, FQNEAQ. The CDR3 region is CASSTTGGGTAYNSPLHF. DNA for the CDR3: TGTGCCAGCAGCACGACAGGGGGCGGCACTGCCTATAATTCACCCCTCCACTTT.

This clonotype was recorded a few times. The chain carries TRBV27 and TRBJ1-4, with 7 nucleotides matching TRBD1. The CDR3 is 15 residues long. Trimming cost V 1 base and J 4 bases; bases outside gene matches: 3. The germline V gene encodes CDR1 MNHEY and CDR2 SMNVEV (reference sequence). The CDR3 sequence: CASSLWGQINEKLFF. CDR3 nucleotides: TGTGCCAGCAGTTTATGGGGACAGATTAATGAAAAACTGTTTTTT.

Points on this clonotype: The junction shows a germline mismatch at one end, possibly a read error. The V and J genes are TRBV7-2 and TRBJ2-4; D gene ambiguous. The CDR3 consists of 11 residues. CDR1 SGHTA and CDR2 FQGNSA come from the germline V gene. The CDR3 coding sequence is TGTGCCAGCAGCTTGGGTGGGCCCAAGCACTTC. Protein sequence: CASSLGGPKHF.

The chain is built from TRBV10-3 and TRBJ2-5, with D possibly being TRBD1 (6 bases). Germline CDR1 reads ENHRY; CDR2 reads SYGVKD. The length of the CDR3 is 15 residues. Trimming shortened V by 6 bases and J by 1 base, and 15 bases separated the two germline ends. CDR3 amino acids: CAIRQPGAFQETQYF. CDR3 in DNA: TGTGCCATCAGACAACCAGGGGCCTTCCAAGAGACCCAGTACTTC.

This clonotype turned up a few times. The chain employs TRBV20-1 and TRBJ2-1; 8 bases fit TRBD2. Germline values: CDR1 DFQATT, CDR2 SNEGSKA (reference sequence). The CDR3 covers 14 residues. Trimming at V came to 5 bases and at J to 0 bases, leaving 3 bases not matched to a gene. The CDR3 DNA reads as TGCAGTGCTGTCAGCGGGGGCTCCTACAATGAGCAGTTCTTC. Amino acids: CSAVSGGSYNEQFF.

CDR3 nucleotides: TGCAGCGTTTCCCCGGCTGGCGGGGAGCTGTTTTTT. As protein: CSVSPAGGELFF. The chain recombines TRBV29-1 with TRBJ2-2; D remains unclear. This CDR3 is 12 amino acids long. Looked up from germline, CDR1 is SQVTM and CDR2 is ANQGSEA. Trimming took off 5 bases at V and 7 bases at J, with 11 bases between the two ends.

This clonotype has a count of ten or more. The chain links TRBV29-1 to TRBJ2-5; D might be TRBD2 (5 bases). CDR3 size: 15 residues. Per germline, CDR1 SQVTM and CDR2 ANQGSEA. V lost 0 bases, J lost 4 bases, and 15 bases lay in between. CDR3 nucleotide sequence: TGCAGCGTTGAAGAACTCTCGGGGATACGAGAGACCCAGTACTTC. Protein product: CSVEELSGIRETQYF.

The CDR3 region is CASSGALGRDKRYNEQFF. CDR3 nucleotides: TGTGCCAGCAGTGGGGCTCTCGGGCGGGACAAGAGGTACAATGAGCAGTTCTTC. This sequence joins TRBV12-3 or TRBV12-4 and TRBJ2-1; D may be TRBD1 or TRBD2 (6 bases each). This CDR3 comprises 18 residues. V was cut by 5 bases and J by 4 bases, with 24 bases left in between.

The chain joins TRBV19 to TRBJ2-2; 12 nucleotides align to TRBD2. CDR1 and CDR2 from the germline V gene are LNHDA and SQIVND (reference sequence). CDR3 length: 19 amino acids. Losses at the gene ends were 6 bases for V and 3 bases for J; bases not matched to a gene: 14. CDR3 in DNA: TGTGCCAGTAGCGGGCGACGGCTACTAGCGGGAGGTGACACCGGGGAGCTGTTTTTT. Amino acid sequence: CASSGRRLLAGGDTGELFF.

The chain employs TRBV5-1 and TRBJ2-1; 7 nucleotides align to TRBD1. The CDR3 extends over 14 amino acids. Germline V CDR1 and CDR2: SGHRS, YFSETQ. V was pared by 4 bases and J by 3 bases, with 4 bases of the junction left unmatched. The CDR3 sequence: CASSIRDSYNEQFF. For the CDR3, the DNA is TGCGCCAGCAGCATCCGGGACAGCTACAATGAGCAGTTCTTC.